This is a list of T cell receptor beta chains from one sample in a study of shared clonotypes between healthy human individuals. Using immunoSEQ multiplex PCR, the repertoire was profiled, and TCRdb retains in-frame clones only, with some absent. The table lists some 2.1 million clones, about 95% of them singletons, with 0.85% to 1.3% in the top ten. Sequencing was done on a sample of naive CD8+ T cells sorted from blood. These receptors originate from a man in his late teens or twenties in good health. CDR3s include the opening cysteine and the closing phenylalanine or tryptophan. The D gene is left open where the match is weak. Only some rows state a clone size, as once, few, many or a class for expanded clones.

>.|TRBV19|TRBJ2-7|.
TGTGCCAGTAGTATAGGCGTCTGGGGGCCCTACGAGCAGTACTTC
CASSIGVWGPYEQYF
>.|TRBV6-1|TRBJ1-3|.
TGTGCCAGCATCGGAAACACCATATATTTT
CASIGNTIYF
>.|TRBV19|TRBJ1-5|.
TGTGCCAGTAGTATACTGATCAATCAGCCCCAGCATTTT
CASSILINQPQHF
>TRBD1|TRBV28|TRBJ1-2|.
TGTGCCAGCAGCCCCGGACAGGGGCCCTATGGCTACACCTTC
CASSPGQGPYGYTF
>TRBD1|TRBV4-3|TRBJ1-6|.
TGCGCCAGCAGCCAAGATTTGACAGGGGGTTCACCCCTCCACTTT
CASSQDLTGGSPLHF
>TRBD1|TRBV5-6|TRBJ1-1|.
TGTGCCAGCAGCCCTGGGACAGCGAACACTGAAGCTTTCTTT
CASSPGTANTEAFF
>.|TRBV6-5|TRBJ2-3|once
TGTGCCAGCCACGGGGCCACAGATACGCAGTATTTT
CASHGATDTQYF
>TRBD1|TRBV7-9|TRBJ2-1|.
TGTGCCAGCAGCTTAGGGACAGGGGGGATAAACAATGAGCAGTTCTTC
CASSLGTGGINNEQFF
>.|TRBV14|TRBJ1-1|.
TGTGCCAGCAGCCAAGGCGACGGTTACACTGAAGCTTTCTTT
CASSQGDGYTEAFF
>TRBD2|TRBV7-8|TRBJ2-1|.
TGTGCCAGCAGTTCCGGGCGTCTAGCGGTCGCTGGGAGCTCCTACAATGAGCAGTTCTTC
CASSSGRLAVAGSSYNEQFF
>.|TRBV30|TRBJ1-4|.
TGTGCCTGGAGTCCTGTGTGGACTAATGAAAAACTGTTTTTT
CAWSPVWTNEKLFF
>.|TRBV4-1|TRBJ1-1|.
TGCGCCAGCAGCCAAATTGCCGCTGAAGCTTTCTTT
CASSQIAAEAFF
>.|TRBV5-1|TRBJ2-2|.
TGCGCCAGCAGCTTGGCCCAGTCTGCGGGATACGGCACCGGGGAGCTGTTTTTT
CASSLAQSAGYGTGELFF
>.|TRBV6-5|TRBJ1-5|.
TGTGCCAGCAGCCTATCGGGGGTAGAAAATCAGCCCCAGCATTTT
CASSLSGVENQPQHF
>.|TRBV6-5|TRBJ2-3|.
TGTGCCAGCAGTTACTCGGGGGGAGGGGGGCATACGCAGTATTTT
CASSYSGGGGHTQYF
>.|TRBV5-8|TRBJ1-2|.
TGTGCCAGCAGCCCCTCGGGGGAGACTACCTATGGCTACACCTTC
CASSPSGETTYGYTF
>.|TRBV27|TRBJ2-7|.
TGTGCCAGCAGTAGACCTAATCAGGGACTCGGGGAGCAGTACTTC
CASSRPNQGLGEQYF
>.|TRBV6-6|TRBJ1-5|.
TGTGCCAGCATAACGGTTCCTTATAGCAATCAGCCCCAGCATTTT
CASITVPYSNQPQHF
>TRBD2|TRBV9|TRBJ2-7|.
TGTGCCAGCAGCGTAGGGACTAGCCCCTACGAGCAGTACTTC
CASSVGTSPYEQYF
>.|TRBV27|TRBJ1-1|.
TGTGCCAGCAGTTTCAGGGGTGCTGAAGCTTTCTTT
CASSFRGAEAFF
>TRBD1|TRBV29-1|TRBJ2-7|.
TGCAGCCCGAATAAAGGGACAGGCCCCTACGAGCAGTACTTC
CSPNKGTGPYEQYF
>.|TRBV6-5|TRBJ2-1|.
TGTGCCAGCAGGCCCCCGGACAGCGCGGGAAATGAGCAGTTCTTC
CASRPPDSAGNEQFF
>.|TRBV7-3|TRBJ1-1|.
TGTGCCAGCAGCTTAAACGGGGGTTTCACTGAAGCTTTCTTT
CASSLNGGFTEAFF
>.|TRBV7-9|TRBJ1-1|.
TGTGCCAGCATCTCAGAGGCGGACACTGAAGCTTTCTTT
CASISEADTEAFF
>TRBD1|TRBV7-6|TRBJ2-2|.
TGTGCCAGCAGCTCTTCCGTTGGCGGGACAGGGACCGGGGAGCTGTTTTTT
CASSSSVGGTGTGELFF
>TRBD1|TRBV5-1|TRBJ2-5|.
TGCGCCAGCAGCTTGACAGGGGGACCTATAACGATCGAGACCCAGTACTTC
CASSLTGGPITIETQYF
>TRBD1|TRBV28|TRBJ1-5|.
TGTGCCAGCATCAGGACAGGGGCCAATCAGCCCCAGCATTTT
CASIRTGANQPQHF
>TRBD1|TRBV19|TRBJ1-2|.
TGTGCCAGTTTACACAGGGGGGAATCCTATGGCTACACCTTC
CASLHRGESYGYTF
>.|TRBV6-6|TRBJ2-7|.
TGTGCCAGCAGTTACTCGAGAGGGGACGAGCAGTACTTC
CASSYSRGDEQYF
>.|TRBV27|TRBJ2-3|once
TGTGCCAGCAGTTTATGGAACAGTAACACAGATACGCAGTATTTT
CASSLWNSNTDTQYF
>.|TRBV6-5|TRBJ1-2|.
TGTGCCACCCGGCAGGGGCTCTATGGCTACACCTTC
CATRQGLYGYTF
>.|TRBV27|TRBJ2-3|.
TGTGCCAGCAGTCCCTGGGCGACTAGCACAGATACGCAGTATTTT
CASSPWATSTDTQYF
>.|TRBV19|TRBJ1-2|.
TGTGCCAGTAGTCCCGCCGGGACCCTCTATGGCTACACCTTC
CASSPAGTLYGYTF
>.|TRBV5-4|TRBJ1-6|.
TGTGCCAGCAGCAGCTCAGGGTATAATTCACCCCTCCACTTT
CASSSSGYNSPLHF
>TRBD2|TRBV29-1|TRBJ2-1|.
TGCAGCGTTGAAGCCCCGGGAGGGCCGTATGAGCAGTTCTTC
CSVEAPGGPYEQFF
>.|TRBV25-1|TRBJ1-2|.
TGTGCCAGCAGTGACTCTTCCCGGGTCGAGGCCCATGGCTACACCTTC
CASSDSSRVEAHGYTF
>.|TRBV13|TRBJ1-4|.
TGTGCCAGCAGCTTAGTGGACAGCTTTAATGAAAAACTGTTTTTT
CASSLVDSFNEKLFF
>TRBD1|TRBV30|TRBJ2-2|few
TGTGCCTGGAACACAGGGGCGAACACCGGGGAGCTGTTTTTT
CAWNTGANTGELFF
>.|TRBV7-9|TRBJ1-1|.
TGTGCCAGCAGCTTAGGGGCGGAGGGGAACACTGAAGCTTTCTTT
CASSLGAEGNTEAFF
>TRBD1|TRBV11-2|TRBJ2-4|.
TGTGCCAGCAGCTTATCCGCGGGACAGGGGAGGGACATTCAGTACTTC
CASSLSAGQGRDIQYF
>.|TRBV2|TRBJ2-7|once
TGTGCCAGCAGTCTGGACGTCAGCTCCTACGAGCAGTACTTC
CASSLDVSSYEQYF
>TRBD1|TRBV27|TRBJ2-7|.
TGTGCCAGCAGTTTCTCCGCCGGGACAGCATCCTACGAGCAGTACTTC
CASSFSAGTASYEQYF
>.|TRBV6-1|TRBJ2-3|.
TGTGCCAGCGCCTCGGACTCCACAGATACGCAGTATTTT
CASASDSTDTQYF
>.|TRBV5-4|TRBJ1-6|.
TGTGCCAGCAGCTACTCGGGAATGGGCTCTTCACCCCTCCACTTT
CASSYSGMGSSPLHF
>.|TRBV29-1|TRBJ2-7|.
TGCAGCGTTGCGGCAGGGAAGGGACCCTACGAGCAGTACTTC
CSVAAGKGPYEQYF